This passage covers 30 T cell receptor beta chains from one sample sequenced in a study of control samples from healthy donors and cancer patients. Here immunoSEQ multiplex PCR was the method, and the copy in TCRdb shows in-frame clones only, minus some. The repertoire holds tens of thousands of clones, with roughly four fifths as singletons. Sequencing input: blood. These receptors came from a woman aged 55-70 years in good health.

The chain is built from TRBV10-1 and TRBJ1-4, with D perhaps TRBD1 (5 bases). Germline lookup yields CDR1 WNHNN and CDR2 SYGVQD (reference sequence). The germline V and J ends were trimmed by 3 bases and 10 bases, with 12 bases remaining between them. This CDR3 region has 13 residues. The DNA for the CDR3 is TGCGCCAGCAGTGATCGGATTAGGGGAAAACTGTTTTTT. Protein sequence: CASSDRIRGKLFF.

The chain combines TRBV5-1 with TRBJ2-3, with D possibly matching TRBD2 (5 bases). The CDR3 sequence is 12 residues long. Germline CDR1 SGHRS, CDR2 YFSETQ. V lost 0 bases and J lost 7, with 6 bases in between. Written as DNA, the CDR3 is TGCGCCAGCAGCTTGGACGGGAATACGCAGTATTTT. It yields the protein CASSLDGNTQYF.

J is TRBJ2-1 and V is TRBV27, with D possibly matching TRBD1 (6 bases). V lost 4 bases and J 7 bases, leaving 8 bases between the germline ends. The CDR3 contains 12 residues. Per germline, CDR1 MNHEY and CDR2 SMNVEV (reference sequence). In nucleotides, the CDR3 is TGTGCCAGCAGTTCACAGGGTAATGAGCAGTTCTTC. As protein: CASSSQGNEQFF.

The CDR3 spells CASSQERGPYEQYF. In DNA form, the CDR3 reads TGCGCCAGCAGCCAAGAAAGGGGTCCCTACGAGCAGTACTTC. V and J are TRBV4-1 and TRBJ2-7, with a tentative D call TRBD1 (5 bases). The CDR3 sequence is 14 residues long. Germline CDR1 reads MGHRA; CDR2 reads YSYEKL. Trimming took 0 bases from V and 2 from J, leaving 8 bases between them.

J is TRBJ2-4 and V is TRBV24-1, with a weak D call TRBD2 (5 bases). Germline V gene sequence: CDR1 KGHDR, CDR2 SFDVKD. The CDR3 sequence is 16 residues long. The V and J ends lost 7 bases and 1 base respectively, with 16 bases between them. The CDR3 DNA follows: TGTGCCACCAGGAGGGAAGGGAAGTTGGCCAAAAACATTCAGTACTTC. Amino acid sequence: CATRREGKLAKNIQYF.

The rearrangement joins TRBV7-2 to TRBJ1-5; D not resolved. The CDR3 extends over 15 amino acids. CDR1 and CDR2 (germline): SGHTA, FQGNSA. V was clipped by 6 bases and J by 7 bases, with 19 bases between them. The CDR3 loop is CASSSLRGLGQPQHF. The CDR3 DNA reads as TGTGCCAGCAGTTCCTTGCGGGGTTTGGGGCAGCCCCAGCATTTT.

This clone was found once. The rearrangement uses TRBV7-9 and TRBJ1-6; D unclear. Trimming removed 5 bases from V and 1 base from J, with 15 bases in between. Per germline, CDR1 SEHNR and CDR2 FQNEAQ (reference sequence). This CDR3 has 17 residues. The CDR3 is CASSLGPPWSYNSPLHF. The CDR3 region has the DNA TGTGCCAGCAGCCTTGGACCCCCTTGGTCCTATAATTCACCCCTCCACTTT.

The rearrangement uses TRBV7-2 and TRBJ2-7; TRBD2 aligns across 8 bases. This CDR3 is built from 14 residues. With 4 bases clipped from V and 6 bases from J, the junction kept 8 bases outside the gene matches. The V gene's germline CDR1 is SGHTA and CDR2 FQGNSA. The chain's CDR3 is CASSSGTRQGEQYF. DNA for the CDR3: TGTGCCAGCAGCTCAGGGACTAGGCAAGGCGAGCAGTACTTC.

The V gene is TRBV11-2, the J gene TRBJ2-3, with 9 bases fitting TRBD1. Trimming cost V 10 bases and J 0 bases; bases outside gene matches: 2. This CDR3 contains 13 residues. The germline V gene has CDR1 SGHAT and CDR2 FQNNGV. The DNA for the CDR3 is TGTGCCACCGGACAGGGGAGCACAGATACGCAGTATTTT. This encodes CATGQGSTDTQYF. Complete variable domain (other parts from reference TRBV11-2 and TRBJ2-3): EAGVAQSPRYKIIEKRQSVAFWCNPISGHATLYWYQQILGQGPKLLIQFQNNGVVDDSQLPKDRFSAERLKGVDSTLKIQPAKLEDSAVYLCATGQGSTDTQYFGPGTRLTVL.

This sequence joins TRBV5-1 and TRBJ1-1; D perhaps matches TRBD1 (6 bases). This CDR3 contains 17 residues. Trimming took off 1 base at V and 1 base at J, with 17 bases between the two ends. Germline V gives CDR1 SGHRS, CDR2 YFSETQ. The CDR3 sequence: CASSLWGTGTTNTEAFF. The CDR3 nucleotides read TGCGCCAGCAGCTTGTGGGGGACCGGGACAACGAACACTGAAGCTTTCTTT. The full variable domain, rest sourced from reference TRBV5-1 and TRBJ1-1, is KAGVTQTPRYLIKTRGQQVTLSCSPISGHRSVSWYQQTPGQGLQFLFEYFSETQRNKGNFPGRFSGRQFSNSRSEMNVSTLELGDSALYLCASSLWGTGTTNTEAFFGQGTRLTVV.

The CDR3 DNA reads TGTGCCAGCAGCAAAGGACAGGTCTATGGCTACACCTTC. Translation: CASSKGQVYGYTF. This sequence joins TRBV21-1 and TRBJ1-2; no check of the table's D call, TRBD1, against the DNA was made. TRBV21-1 constitutes a pseudogene. The CDR3 is made up of 13 amino acids.

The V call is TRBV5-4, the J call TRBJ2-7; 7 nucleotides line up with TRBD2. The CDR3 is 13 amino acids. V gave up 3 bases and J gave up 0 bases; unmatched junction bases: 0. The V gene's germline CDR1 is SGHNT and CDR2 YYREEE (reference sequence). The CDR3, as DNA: TGTGCCAGCAGCTGGGGGGGCTCCTACGAGCAGTACTTC. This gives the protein CASSWGGSYEQYF.

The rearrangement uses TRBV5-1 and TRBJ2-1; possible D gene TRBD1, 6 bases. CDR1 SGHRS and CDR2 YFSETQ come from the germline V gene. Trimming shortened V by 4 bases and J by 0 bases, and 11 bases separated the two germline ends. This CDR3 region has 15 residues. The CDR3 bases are TGCGCCAGCAGCGTTACAGGGACCTCCTACAATGAGCAGTTCTTC. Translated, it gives CASSVTGTSYNEQFF.

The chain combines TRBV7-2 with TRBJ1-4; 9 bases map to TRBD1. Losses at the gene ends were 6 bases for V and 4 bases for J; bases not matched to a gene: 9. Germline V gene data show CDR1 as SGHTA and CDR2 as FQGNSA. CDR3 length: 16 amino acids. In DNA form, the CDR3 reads TGTGCCAGCAGTCGACAGGGGGTCAAGATTAATGAAAAACTGTTTTTT. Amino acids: CASSRQGVKINEKLFF.

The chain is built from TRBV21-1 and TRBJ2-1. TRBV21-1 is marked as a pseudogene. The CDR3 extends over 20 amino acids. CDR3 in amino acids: CASSDMTEHPRFYNYNEQFF. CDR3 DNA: TGTGCCAGCAGCGACATGACCGAGCACCCGAGGTTTTATAATTACAATGAGCAGTTCTTC.

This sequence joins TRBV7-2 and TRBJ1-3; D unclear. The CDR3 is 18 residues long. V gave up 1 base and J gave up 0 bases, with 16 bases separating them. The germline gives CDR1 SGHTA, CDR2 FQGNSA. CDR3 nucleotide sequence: TGTGCCAGCAGCTTAGATTCGGGCACCCCGAGCTCTGGAAACACCATATATTTT. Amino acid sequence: CASSLDSGTPSSGNTIYF.

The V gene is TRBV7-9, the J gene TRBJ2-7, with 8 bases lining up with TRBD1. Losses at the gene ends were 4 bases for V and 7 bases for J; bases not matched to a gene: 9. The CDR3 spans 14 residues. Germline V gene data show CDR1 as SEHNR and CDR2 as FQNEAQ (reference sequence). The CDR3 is CASSYGQGSGEQYF. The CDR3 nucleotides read TGTGCCAGCAGCTACGGACAGGGATCTGGGGAGCAGTACTTC.

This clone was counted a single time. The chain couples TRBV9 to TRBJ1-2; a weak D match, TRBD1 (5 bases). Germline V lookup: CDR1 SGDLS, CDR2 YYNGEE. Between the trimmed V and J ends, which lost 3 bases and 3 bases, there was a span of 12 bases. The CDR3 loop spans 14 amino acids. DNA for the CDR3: TGTGCCAGCAGCGGATCGGGACCGTACTATGGCTACACCTTC. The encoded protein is CASSGSGPYYGYTF.

The CDR3 region is CASSQMGNTIYF. The CDR3 DNA is TGTGCCAGCAGCCAGATGGGAAACACCATATATTTT. The rearrangement links TRBV14 to TRBJ1-3; D remains ambiguous. Germline V gene data show CDR1 as SGHDN and CDR2 as FVKESK. Trimming took off 3 bases at V and 4 bases at J, with 4 bases between the two ends. This CDR3 contains 12 residues.

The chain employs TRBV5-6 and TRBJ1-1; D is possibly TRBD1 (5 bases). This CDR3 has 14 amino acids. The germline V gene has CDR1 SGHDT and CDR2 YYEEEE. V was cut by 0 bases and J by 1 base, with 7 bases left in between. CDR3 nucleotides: TGTGCCAGCAGCTTGGCGGGGGGGAACACTGAAGCTTTCTTT. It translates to CASSLAGGNTEAFF.

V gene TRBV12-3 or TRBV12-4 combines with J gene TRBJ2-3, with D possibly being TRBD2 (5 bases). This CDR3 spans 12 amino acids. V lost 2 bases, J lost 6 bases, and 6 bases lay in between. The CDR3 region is CASSLRGDTQYF. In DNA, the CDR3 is TGTGCCAGCAGTTTAAGAGGGGATACGCAGTATTTT.

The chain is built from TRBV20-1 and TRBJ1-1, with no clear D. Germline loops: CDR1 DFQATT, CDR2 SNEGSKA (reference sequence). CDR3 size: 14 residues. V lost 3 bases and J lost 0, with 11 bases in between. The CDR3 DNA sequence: TGCAGTGCTAGTACCGGGCCCTTGAACACTGAAGCTTTCTTT. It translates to CSASTGPLNTEAFF.

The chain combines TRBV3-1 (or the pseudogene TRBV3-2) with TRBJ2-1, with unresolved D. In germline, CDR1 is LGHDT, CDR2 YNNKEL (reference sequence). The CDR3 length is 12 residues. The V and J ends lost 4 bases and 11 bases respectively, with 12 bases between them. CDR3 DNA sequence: TGTGCCAGCAGCCGCGCCTTAGACAAGCAGTTCTTC. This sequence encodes CASSRALDKQFF.

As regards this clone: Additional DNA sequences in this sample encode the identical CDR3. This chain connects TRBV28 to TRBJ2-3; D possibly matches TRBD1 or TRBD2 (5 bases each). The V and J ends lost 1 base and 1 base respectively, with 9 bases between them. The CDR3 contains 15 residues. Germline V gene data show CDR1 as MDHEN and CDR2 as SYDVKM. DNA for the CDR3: TGTGCCAGCAGTTTATCGGGGCGGGGCACAGATACGCAGTATTTT. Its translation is CASSLSGRGTDTQYF.

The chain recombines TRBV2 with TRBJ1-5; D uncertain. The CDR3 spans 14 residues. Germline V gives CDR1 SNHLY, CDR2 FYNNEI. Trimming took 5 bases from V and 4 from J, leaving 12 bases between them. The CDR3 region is CASSISDGNQPQHF. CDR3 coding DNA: TGTGCCAGCAGTATATCGGACGGAAATCAGCCCCAGCATTTT.

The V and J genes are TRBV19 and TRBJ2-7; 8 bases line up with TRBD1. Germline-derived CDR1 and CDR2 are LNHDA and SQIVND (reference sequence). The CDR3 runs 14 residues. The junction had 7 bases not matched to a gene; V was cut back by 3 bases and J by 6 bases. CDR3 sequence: CASSITRGLGEQYF. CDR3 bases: TGTGCCAGTAGTATTACCAGGGGGCTTGGCGAGCAGTACTTC.

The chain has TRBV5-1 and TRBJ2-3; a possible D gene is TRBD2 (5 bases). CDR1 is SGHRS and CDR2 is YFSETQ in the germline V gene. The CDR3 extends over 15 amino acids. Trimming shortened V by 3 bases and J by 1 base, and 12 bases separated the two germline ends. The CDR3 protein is CASSYTGLGTDTQYF. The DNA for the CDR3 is TGCGCCAGCAGCTACACCGGACTCGGCACAGATACGCAGTATTTT.

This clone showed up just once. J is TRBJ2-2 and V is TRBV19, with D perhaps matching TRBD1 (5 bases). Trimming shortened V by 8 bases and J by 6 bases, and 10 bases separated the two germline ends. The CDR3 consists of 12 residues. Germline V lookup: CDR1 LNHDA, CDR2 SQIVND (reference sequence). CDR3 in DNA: TGTGCCAGTGATCAGGGCCCCGGGGAGCTGTTTTTT. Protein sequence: CASDQGPGELFF.

The CDR3 reads CASSLGALSASPLHF. The CDR3 DNA follows: TGCGCCAGCAGCTTGGGGGCCCTTTCTGCTTCACCCCTCCACTTT. The rearrangement uses TRBV5-1 and TRBJ1-6; D is uncertain. Germline CDR1 SGHRS, CDR2 YFSETQ. V lost 0 bases to trimming and J lost 9 bases, with 13 bases between them. The CDR3 is 15 amino acids.

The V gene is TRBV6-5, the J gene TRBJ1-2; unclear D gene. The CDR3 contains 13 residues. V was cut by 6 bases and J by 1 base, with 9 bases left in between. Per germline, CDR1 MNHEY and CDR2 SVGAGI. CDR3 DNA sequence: TGTGCCAGCAGCCCACAGAGTAACTATGGCTACACCTTC. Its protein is CASSPQSNYGYTF.